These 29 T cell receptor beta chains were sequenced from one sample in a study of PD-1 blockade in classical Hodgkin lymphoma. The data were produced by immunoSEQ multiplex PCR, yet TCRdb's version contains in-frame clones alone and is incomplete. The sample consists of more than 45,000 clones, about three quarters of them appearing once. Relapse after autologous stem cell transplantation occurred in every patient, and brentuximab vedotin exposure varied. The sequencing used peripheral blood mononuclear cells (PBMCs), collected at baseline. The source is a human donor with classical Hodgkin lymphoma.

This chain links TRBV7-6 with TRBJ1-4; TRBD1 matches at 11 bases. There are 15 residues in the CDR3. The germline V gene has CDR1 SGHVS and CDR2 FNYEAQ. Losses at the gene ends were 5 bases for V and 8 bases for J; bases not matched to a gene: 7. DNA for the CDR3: TGTGCCAGCAGCAAAGGGACAGGGGGTAGCGAAAAACTGTTTTTT. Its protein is CASSKGTGGSEKLFF.

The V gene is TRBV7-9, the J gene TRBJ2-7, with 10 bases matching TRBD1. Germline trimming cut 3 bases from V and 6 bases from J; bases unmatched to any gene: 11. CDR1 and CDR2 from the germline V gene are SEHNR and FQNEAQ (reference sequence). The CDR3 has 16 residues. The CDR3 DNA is TGTGCCAGCAGCTTCCCCGCAGACAGGGGGCAAGGCGAGCAGTACTTC. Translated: CASSFPADRGQGEQYF.

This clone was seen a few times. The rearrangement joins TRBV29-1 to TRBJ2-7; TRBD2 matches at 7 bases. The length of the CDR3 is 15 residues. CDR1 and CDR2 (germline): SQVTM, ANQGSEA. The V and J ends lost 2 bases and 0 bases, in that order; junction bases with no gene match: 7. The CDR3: CSVEFRGRASYEQYF. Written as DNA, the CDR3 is TGCAGCGTTGAATTTCGTGGGAGGGCCTCCTACGAGCAGTACTTC.

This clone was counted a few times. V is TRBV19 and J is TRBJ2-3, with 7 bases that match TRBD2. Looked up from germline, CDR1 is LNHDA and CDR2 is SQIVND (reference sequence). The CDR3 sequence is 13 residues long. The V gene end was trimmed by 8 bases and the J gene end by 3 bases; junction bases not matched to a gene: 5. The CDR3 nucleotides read TGTGCCAGTCATCAGGGAGGGACAGATACGCAGTATTTT. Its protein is CASHQGGTDTQYF.

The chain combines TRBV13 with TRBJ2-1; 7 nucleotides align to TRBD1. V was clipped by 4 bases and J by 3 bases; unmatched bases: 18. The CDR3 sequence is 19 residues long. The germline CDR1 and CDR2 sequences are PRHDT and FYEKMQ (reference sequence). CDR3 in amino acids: CASSSSIRYQGDGYNEQFF. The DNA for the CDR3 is TGTGCCAGCAGCTCCTCCATTCGGTACCAGGGGGATGGCTACAATGAGCAGTTCTTC. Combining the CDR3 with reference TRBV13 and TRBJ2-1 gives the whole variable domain AAGVIQSPRHLIKEKRETATLKCYPIPRHDTVYWYQQGPGQDPQFLISFYEKMQSDKGSIPDRFSAQQFSDYHSELNMSSLELGDSALYFCASSSSIRYQGDGYNEQFFGPGTRLTVL.

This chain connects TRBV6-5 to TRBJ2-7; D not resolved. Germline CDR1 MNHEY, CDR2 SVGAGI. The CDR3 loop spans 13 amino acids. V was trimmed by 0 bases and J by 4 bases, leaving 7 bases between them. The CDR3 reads CASSYSTGYEQYF. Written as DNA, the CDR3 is TGTGCCAGCAGTTACTCGACCGGGTACGAGCAGTACTTC.

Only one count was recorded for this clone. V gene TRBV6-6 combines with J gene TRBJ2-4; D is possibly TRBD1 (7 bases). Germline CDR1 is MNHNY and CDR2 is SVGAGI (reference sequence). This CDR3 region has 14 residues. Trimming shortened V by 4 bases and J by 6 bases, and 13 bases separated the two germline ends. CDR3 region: CASSFRGAGNIQYF. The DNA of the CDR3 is TGTGCCAGCAGTTTCAGGGGGGCGGGAAACATTCAGTACTTC.

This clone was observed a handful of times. The CDR3 sequence is CASRSTGATEAFF. CDR3 DNA sequence: TGCGCCAGCAGATCCACAGGGGCCACTGAAGCTTTCTTT. The chain combines TRBV5-1 with TRBJ1-1; 7 positions match TRBD1. J gave up 4 bases and V 5 bases, and 5 bases lay outside the gene matches. Per the germline V gene, CDR1 is SGHRS and CDR2 is YFSETQ. The CDR3 is 13 residues long.

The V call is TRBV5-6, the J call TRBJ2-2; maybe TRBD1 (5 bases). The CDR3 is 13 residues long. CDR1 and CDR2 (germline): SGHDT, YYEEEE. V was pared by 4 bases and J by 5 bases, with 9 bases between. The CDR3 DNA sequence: TGTGCCAGCAGCCCTGACAGTACCGGGGAGCTGTTTTTT. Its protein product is CASSPDSTGELFF.

CDR3 residues: CAWSVYGGSNYGYTF. DNA for the CDR3: TGTGCCTGGAGTGTCTACGGGGGTTCTAACTATGGCTACACCTTC. The V and J genes are TRBV30 and TRBJ1-2; the D gene is possibly TRBD1 (5 bases). Germline V gene data show CDR1 as GTSNPN and CDR2 as SVGIG (reference sequence). V gave up 0 bases and J gave up 0 bases, with 11 bases separating them. CDR3 size: 15 residues.

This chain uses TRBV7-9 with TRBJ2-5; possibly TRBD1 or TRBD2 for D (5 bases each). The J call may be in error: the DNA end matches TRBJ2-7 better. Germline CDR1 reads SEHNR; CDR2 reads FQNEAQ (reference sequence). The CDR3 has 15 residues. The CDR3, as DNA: TGTGCCAGCAGCTTAGCCGGGACCCTCGCCTACGAGCAGTACTTC. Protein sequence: CASSLAGTLAYEQYF.

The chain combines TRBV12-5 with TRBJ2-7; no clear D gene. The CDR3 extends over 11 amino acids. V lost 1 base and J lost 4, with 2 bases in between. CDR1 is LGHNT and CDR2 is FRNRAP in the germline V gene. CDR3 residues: CASGLGYEQYF. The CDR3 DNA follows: TGTGCTAGTGGTTTGGGATACGAGCAGTACTTC.

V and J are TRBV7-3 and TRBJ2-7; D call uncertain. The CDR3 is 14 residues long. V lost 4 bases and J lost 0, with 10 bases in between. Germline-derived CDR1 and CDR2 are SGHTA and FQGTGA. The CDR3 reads CASSSDGLSYEQYF. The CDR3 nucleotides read TGTGCCAGCAGCTCGGACGGCCTCTCCTACGAGCAGTACTTC.

CDR3 protein: CASSLVRGAPYEQYF. The CDR3 coding sequence is TGTGCCAGCAGCTTAGTAAGGGGGGCCCCCTACGAGCAGTACTTC. The chain is built from TRBV11-3 and TRBJ2-7; D possibly uses TRBD1 or TRBD2 (6 bases each). Trimming took 1 base from V and 2 from J, leaving 12 bases between them. The germline V gene encodes CDR1 SGHNT and CDR2 YENEEA. This CDR3 is built from 15 residues.

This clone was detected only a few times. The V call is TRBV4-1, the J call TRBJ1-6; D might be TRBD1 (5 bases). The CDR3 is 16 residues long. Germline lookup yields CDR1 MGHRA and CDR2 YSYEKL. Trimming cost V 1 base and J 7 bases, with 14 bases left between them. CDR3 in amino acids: CASSQVLRDRNSPLHF. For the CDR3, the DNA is TGCGCCAGCAGCCAAGTCCTTAGGGACCGAAATTCACCCCTCCACTTT.

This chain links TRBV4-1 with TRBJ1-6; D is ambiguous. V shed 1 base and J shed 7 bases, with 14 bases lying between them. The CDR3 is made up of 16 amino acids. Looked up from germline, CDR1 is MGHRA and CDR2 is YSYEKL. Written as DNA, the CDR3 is TGCGCCAGCAGCCAAGCACCGGGCTTGGGGAATTCACCCCTCCACTTT. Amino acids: CASSQAPGLGNSPLHF.

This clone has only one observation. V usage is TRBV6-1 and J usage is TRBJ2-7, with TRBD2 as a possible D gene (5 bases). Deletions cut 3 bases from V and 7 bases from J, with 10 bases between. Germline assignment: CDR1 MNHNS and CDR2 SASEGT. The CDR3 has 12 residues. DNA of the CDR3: TGTGCCAGCAGTGATCCGGGAAGGGAGCAGTACTTC. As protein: CASSDPGREQYF.

This CDR3 reads CASSFTHTQYF. The CDR3 DNA sequence: TGTGCCAGCAGCTTCACGCATACGCAGTATTTT. This chain links TRBV5-6 with TRBJ2-3; D is undetermined. In germline, CDR1 is SGHDT, CDR2 YYEEEE. Trimming removed 2 bases at V and 7 bases at J, with 5 bases between. This CDR3 has 11 residues. Full variable domain (rest looked up from reference TRBV5-6 and TRBJ2-3): DAGVTQSPTHLIKTRGQQVTLRCSPKSGHDTVSWYQQALGQGPQFIFQYYEEEERQRGNFPDRFSGHQFPNYSSELNVNALLLGDSALYLCASSFTHTQYFGPGTRLTVL.

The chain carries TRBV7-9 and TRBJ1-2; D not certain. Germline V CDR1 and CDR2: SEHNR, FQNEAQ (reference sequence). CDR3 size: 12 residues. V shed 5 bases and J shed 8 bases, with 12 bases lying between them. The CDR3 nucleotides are TGTGCCAGCAGCGATGTCGGCAACGGCTACACCTTC. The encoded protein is CASSDVGNGYTF.

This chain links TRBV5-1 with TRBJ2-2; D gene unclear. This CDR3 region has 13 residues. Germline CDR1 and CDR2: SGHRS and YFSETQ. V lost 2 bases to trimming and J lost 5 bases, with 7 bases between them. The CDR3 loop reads CASSFRDTGELFF. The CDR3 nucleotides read TGCGCCAGCAGCTTTAGAGATACCGGGGAGCTGTTTTTT.

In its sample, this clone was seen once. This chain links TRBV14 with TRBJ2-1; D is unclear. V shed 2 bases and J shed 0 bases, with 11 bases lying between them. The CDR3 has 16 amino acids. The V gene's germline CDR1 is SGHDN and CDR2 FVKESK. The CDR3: CASSQHRSSSYNEQFF. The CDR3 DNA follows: TGTGCCAGCAGCCAACACCGGTCAAGCTCCTACAATGAGCAGTTCTTC.

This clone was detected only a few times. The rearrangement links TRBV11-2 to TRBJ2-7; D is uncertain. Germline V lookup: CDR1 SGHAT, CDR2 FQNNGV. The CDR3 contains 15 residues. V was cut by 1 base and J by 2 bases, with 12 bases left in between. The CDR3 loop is CASSLVGGGTYEQYF. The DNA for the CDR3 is TGTGCCAGCAGCTTAGTAGGCGGTGGAACCTACGAGCAGTACTTC.

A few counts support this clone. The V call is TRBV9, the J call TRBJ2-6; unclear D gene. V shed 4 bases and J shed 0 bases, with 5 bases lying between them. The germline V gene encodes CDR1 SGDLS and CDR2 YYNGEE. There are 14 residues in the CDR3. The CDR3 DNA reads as TGTGCCAGCAGCCCCCACTCTGGGGCCAACGTCCTGACTTTC. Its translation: CASSPHSGANVLTF. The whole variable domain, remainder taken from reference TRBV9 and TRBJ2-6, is DSGVTQTPKHLITATGQRVTLRCSPRSGDLSVYWYQQSLDQGLQFLIQYYNGEERAKGNILERFSAQQFPDLHSELNLSSLELGDSALYFCASSPHSGANVLTFGAGSRLTVL.

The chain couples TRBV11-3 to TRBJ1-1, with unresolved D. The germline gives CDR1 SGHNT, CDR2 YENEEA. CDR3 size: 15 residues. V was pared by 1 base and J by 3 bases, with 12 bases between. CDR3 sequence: CASSLARVRDTEAFF. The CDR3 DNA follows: TGTGCCAGCAGCTTAGCAAGGGTAAGGGACACTGAAGCTTTCTTT.

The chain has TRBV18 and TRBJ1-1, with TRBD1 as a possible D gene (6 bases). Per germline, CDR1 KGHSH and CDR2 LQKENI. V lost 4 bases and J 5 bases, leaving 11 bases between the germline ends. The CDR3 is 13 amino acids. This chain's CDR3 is CASSRVQGTEAFF. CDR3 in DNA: TGTGCCAGCTCACGGGTACAGGGAACTGAAGCTTTCTTT.

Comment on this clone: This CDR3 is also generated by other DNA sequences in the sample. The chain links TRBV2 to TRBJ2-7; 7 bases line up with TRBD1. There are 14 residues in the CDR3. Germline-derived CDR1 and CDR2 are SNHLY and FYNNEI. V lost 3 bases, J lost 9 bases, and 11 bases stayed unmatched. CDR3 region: CASSEGQRLGGQYF. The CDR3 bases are TGTGCCAGCAGTGAGGGACAGAGACTCGGAGGGCAGTACTTC. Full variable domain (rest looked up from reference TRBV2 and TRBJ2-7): EPEVTQTPSHQVTQMGQEVILRCVPISNHLYFYWYRQILGQKVEFLVSFYNNEISEKSEIFDDQFSVERPDGSNFTLKIRSTKLEDSAMYFCASSEGQRLGGQYFGPGTRLTVT.

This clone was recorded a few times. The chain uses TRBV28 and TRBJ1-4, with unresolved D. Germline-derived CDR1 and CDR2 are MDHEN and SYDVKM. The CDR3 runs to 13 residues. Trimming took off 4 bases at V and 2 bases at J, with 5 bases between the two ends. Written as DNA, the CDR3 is TGTGCCAGCAGTTGGATGACTAATGAAAAACTGTTTTTT. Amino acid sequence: CASSWMTNEKLFF.

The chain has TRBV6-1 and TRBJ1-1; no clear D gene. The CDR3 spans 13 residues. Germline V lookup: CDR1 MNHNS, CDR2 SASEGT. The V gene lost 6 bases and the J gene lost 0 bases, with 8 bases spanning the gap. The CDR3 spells CASRASLNTEAFF. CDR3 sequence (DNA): TGTGCCAGCAGGGCCAGCTTGAACACTGAAGCTTTCTTT.

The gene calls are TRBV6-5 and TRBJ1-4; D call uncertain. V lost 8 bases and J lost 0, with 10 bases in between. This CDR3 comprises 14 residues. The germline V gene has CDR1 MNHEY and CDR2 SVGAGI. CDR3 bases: TGTGCCAGCGCCCCGTGGGCAACTAATGAAAAACTGTTTTTT. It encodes CASAPWATNEKLFF.